A single sample is the source of the 21 T cell receptor beta chains below, sequenced in a study of T-cell reconstitution after alpha-beta-depleted transplantation in children. Unique molecular identifiers were used in preparing the TCRbeta library. In TCRdb, the PCR reads were re-called with MiXCR into one record per CDR3 protein. The table records about 400,000 distinct CDR3 sequences, roughly 20% of them present only once. Source: PBMCs from the stem cell graft donor, taken from the stem cell graft. The receptors derive from a human donor who donated a stem cell graft to a child with acute myeloid leukemia.

The chain is built from TRBV20-1 and TRBJ2-2; 8 bases map to TRBD1. Germline CDR1 reads DFQATT; CDR2 reads SNEGSKA (reference sequence). Trimming took 5 bases from V and 2 from J; bases not matched to a gene: 10. The CDR3 loop spans 16 amino acids. DNA for the CDR3: TGCAGTGCTCACCTCCACGGACAGGGAAACACCGGGGAGCTGTTTTTT. Its protein product is CSAHLHGQGNTGELFF.

This clonotype has just a few counts. The gene calls are TRBV4-3 and TRBJ2-5, with 9 bases fitting TRBD1. Germline V gene sequence: CDR1 LGHNA, CDR2 YSLEER. Trimming removed 0 bases from V and 4 bases from J; junction bases left unmatched: 6. The CDR3 runs to 16 residues. The CDR3 coding sequence is TGCGCCAGCAGCCAAGATGGGACAGGGACGGGAGAGACCCAGTACTTC. Translating it yields CASSQDGTGTGETQYF.

This clonotype was seen many times. J is TRBJ1-1 and V is TRBV29-1; 9 bases align to TRBD1. Germline values: CDR1 SQVTM, CDR2 ANQGSEA. The CDR3 covers 13 residues. V trimming: 4 bases; J trimming: 1 base; junction bases outside the gene matches: 1. The DNA for the CDR3 is TGCAGCGTTGGGGACAGGGCGAACACTGAAGCTTTCTTT. It yields the protein CSVGDRANTEAFF. The whole variable domain, filled in from reference TRBV29-1 and TRBJ1-1, reads SAVISQKPSRDICQRGTSLTIQCQVDSQVTMMFWYRQQPGQSLTLIATANQGSEATYESGFVIDKFPISRPNLTFSTLTVSNMSPEDSSIYLCSVGDRANTEAFFGQGTRLTVV.

This chain uses TRBV12-3 or TRBV12-4 with TRBJ1-5, with D possibly being TRBD1 (6 bases). The CDR3 is 15 amino acids. The germline V and J ends were trimmed by 6 bases and 0 bases, with 12 bases remaining between them. The CDR3 spells CASRRDTISNQPQHF. The CDR3 nucleotides read TGTGCCAGCAGGAGGGACACTATTAGCAATCAGCCCCAGCATTTT.

This chain links TRBV2 with TRBJ2-5; D is uncertain. Between the trimmed V and J ends, which lost 4 bases and 2 bases, there was a span of 8 bases. The CDR3 has 13 residues. Per germline, CDR1 SNHLY and CDR2 FYNNEI. The CDR3 coding sequence is TGTGCCAGCAGTGGATCAACTCAAGAGACCCAGTACTTC. This translates into CASSGSTQETQYF.

This clonotype occurred a few times. The chain joins TRBV12-3 or TRBV12-4 to TRBJ1-5, with 12 bases matching TRBD1. J was trimmed by 3 bases and V by 5 bases; bases with no gene match: 5. The length of the CDR3 is 16 residues. The CDR3 loop is CASSQGTGGNNQPQHF. CDR3 DNA: TGTGCCAGCAGTCAAGGGACAGGGGGCAACAATCAGCCCCAGCATTTT.

The rearrangement links TRBV12-3 or TRBV12-4 to TRBJ2-7; 10 nucleotides agree with TRBD2. V lost 6 bases to trimming and J lost 9 bases; unmatched junction nucleotides: 5. This CDR3 region has 12 residues. This chain's CDR3 is CASSLAGVGQYF. CDR3 nucleotide sequence: TGTGCCAGCAGCCTAGCGGGGGTCGGGCAGTACTTC.

V is TRBV12-3 or TRBV12-4 and J is TRBJ1-5; 7 nucleotides match TRBD1. After removal of 4 bases from V and 4 bases from J, the junction contained 7 bases not matched to a gene. The CDR3 extends over 15 amino acids. CDR3 sequence: CASSSTDRANQPQHF. The CDR3 region has the DNA TGTGCCAGCAGTTCGACCGACAGGGCTAATCAGCCCCAGCATTTT.

The chain employs TRBV5-1 and TRBJ2-1; possible D gene TRBD2, 5 bases. The CDR3 runs to 13 residues. The germline CDR1 and CDR2 sequences are SGHRS and YFSETQ. V was clipped by 0 bases and J by 9 bases, with 10 bases between them. This CDR3 is CASSLEGVSEQFF. CDR3 sequence (DNA): TGCGCCAGCAGCTTGGAGGGAGTCTCTGAGCAGTTCTTC.

The chain has TRBV7-9 and TRBJ2-2, with unresolved D. V was clipped by 1 base and J by 5 bases, with 14 bases between them. This CDR3 spans 16 amino acids. CDR1 is SEHNR and CDR2 is FQNEAQ in the germline V gene (reference sequence). The CDR3: CASSLGTMVGTGELFF. The DNA for the CDR3 is TGTGCCAGCAGCTTAGGAACGATGGTCGGGACCGGGGAGCTGTTTTTT.

A remark on this clonotype: A much larger clone sits a single nucleotide away, making a read error possible. The V and J genes are TRBV24-1 and TRBJ1-1; D is unresolved. The length of the CDR3 is 12 residues. The V end was cut by 6 bases, the J end by 5 bases, with 9 bases between. Germline CDR1 and CDR2: KGHDR and SFDVKD. The CDR3 loop reads CATSYSGTEAFF. The DNA of the CDR3 is TGTGCCACCAGTTATTCGGGAACTGAAGCTTTCTTT.

This clonotype was counted many times. V gene TRBV7-2 combines with J gene TRBJ2-5, with D hard to call. This CDR3 has 13 residues. Trimming shortened V by 1 base and J by 0 bases, and 3 bases separated the two germline ends. Germline assignment: CDR1 SGHTA and CDR2 FQGNSA. CDR3 sequence (DNA): TGTGCCAGCAGCTTAGGATACCAAGAGACCCAGTACTTC. This sequence encodes CASSLGYQETQYF. The whole variable domain, filled in from reference TRBV7-2 and TRBJ2-5, reads GAGVSQSPSNKVTEKGKDVELRCDPISGHTALYWYRQSLGQGLEFLIYFQGNSAPDKSGLPSDRFSAERTGGSVSTLTIQRTQQEDSAVYLCASSLGYQETQYFGPGTRLLVL.

This rearrangement joins TRBV5-1 to TRBJ1-4; the D is unclear. From germline, CDR1 is SGHRS and CDR2 YFSETQ. This CDR3 region has 15 residues. Trimming left V 4 bases short and J 3 bases short, with 13 bases between. CDR3 protein: CASSAAALSNEKLFF. DNA of the CDR3: TGCGCCAGCAGCGCTGCAGCGCTCTCTAATGAAAAACTGTTTTTT. Together with reference TRBV5-1 and TRBJ1-4, the CDR3 gives the full variable domain: KAGVTQTPRYLIKTRGQQVTLSCSPISGHRSVSWYQQTPGQGLQFLFEYFSETQRNKGNFPGRFSGRQFSNSRSEMNVSTLELGDSALYLCASSAAALSNEKLFFGSGTQLSVL.

The rearrangement joins TRBV18 to TRBJ1-5; 9 nucleotides match TRBD1. The CDR3 is 15 amino acids. With 3 bases clipped from V and 4 bases from J, the junction kept 4 bases outside the gene matches. Germline V gene sequence: CDR1 KGHSH, CDR2 LQKENI. The CDR3 sequence: CASSPGQGRNQPQHF. The CDR3 region has the DNA TGTGCCAGCTCACCGGGACAGGGCAGGAATCAGCCCCAGCATTTT.

The rearrangement joins TRBV13 to TRBJ2-7; 12 positions match TRBD2. In germline, CDR1 is PRHDT, CDR2 FYEKMQ (reference sequence). Trimming removed 5 bases from V and 3 bases from J; junction bases left unmatched: 11. The CDR3 runs to 17 residues. CDR3 DNA sequence: TGTGCCAGCAGCGCCTACTCTAGCGGGAGGGCGGACTACGAGCAGTACTTC. Encoded protein: CASSAYSSGRADYEQYF.

The chain carries TRBV3-1 and TRBJ2-7, with 9 bases lining up with TRBD1. Germline loops: CDR1 LGHDT, CDR2 YNNKEL (reference sequence). The trim removed 4 bases at V and 6 bases at J, leaving 1 base unmatched. CDR3 size: 12 residues. CDR3 sequence reads: CASSRTGAEQYF. Written as DNA, the CDR3 is TGTGCCAGCAGCCGGACAGGGGCCGAGCAGTACTTC.

This chain links TRBV7-3 with TRBJ2-1; 12 bases line up with TRBD2. The CDR3 extends over 17 amino acids. CDR1 is SGHTA and CDR2 is FQGTGA in the germline V gene. V lost 2 bases, J lost 7 bases, and 9 bases stayed unmatched. This CDR3 reads CASSLQGLAGLTNEQFF. DNA for the CDR3: TGTGCCAGCAGCTTACAAGGACTAGCGGGACTGACGAATGAGCAGTTCTTC.

There are a few counts of this clonotype. The chain joins TRBV29-1 to TRBJ1-3; D remains ambiguous. V was clipped by 7 bases and J by 0 bases, with 13 bases between them. The CDR3 loop spans 14 amino acids. Germline V gene sequence: CDR1 SQVTM, CDR2 ANQGSEA. For the CDR3, the DNA is TGCAGCGCCCGGATTGGCAACTCTGGAAACACCATATATTTT. It encodes CSARIGNSGNTIYF.

The chain joins TRBV4-1 to TRBJ1-5, with 8 nucleotides matching TRBD1. The germline gives CDR1 MGHRA, CDR2 YSYEKL. Trimming removed 1 base from V and 5 bases from J; junction bases left unmatched: 10. This CDR3 spans 17 amino acids. CDR3 sequence reads: CASSQGGGRGRHQPQHF. DNA of the CDR3: TGCGCCAGCAGCCAAGGTGGTGGCAGGGGGCGACATCAGCCCCAGCATTTT.

This sequence joins TRBV11-2 and TRBJ2-1; D is unclear. Germline loops: CDR1 SGHAT, CDR2 FQNNGV. The germline V and J ends were trimmed by 0 bases and 0 bases, with 12 bases remaining between them. There are 17 residues in the CDR3. The CDR3 here is CASSLEVATSSYNEQFF. The DNA for the CDR3 is TGTGCCAGCAGCTTAGAAGTTGCAACGAGCTCCTACAATGAGCAGTTCTTC.

At least ten counts were recorded for this clonotype. The rearrangement links TRBV12-3 or TRBV12-4 to TRBJ1-1; no definite D call. V lost 6 bases and J 0 bases, leaving 8 bases between the germline ends. The CDR3 extends over 13 amino acids. The CDR3 spells CASSVSLNTEAFF. CDR3 DNA: TGTGCCAGCAGCGTCAGCTTGAACACTGAAGCTTTCTTT.